This T cell receptor (beta chain) was retrieved from a study of cytomegalovirus exposure and HLA in healthy donors. The trim removed 6 bases at V and 6 bases at J, leaving 3 bases unmatched. CDR1 is SQVTM, CDR2 ANQGSEA, per germline. The CDR3 runs 12 residues. This clone was found a few times. The PCR used 60 Vbeta and 13 Jbeta primers. Libraries were prepared by immunoSEQ multiplex PCR; TCRdb keeps only in-frame clonotypes and omits some of them. The table lists roughly 190,000 clones, 60% to 85% of them singletons. This clonotype was obtained from a woman aged 18 to 35 in good health and CMV-seronegative. Input material: PBMCs. The rearrangement links TRBV29-1 to TRBJ2-7; 12 bases align to TRBD1. CDR3 residues: CSVGDRGLEQYF. The DNA for the CDR3 is TGCAGCGTGGGGGACAGGGGGCTCGAGCAGTACTTC.